The TCR beta chain described here comes from a study of blood T cell repertoires in COVID-19. About the research overall: From T cells, B-cell-depleted T cells, or PBMCs came the material, which was cDNA or gDNA.

This table comes from immunoSEQ multiplex PCR, and its TCRdb copy is limited to in-frame clones, with some not included. This repertoire shows more than 150,000 clones, around 80% found once; its top ten account for approximately 8%. Adults between about 18 and 95 years of age took part from approximately 24 US areas. Assignment of participants to cohorts was predicated upon participant-reported clinical history. Among Cohort 3 donors, those recovered had two negative PCRs, clearance, or symptom resolution. CDR1 and CDR2 (germline): MDHEN, SYDVKM. The V gene lost 6 bases and the J gene lost 6 bases, with 20 bases spanning the gap. CDR3 length: 15 amino acids.

The sequencing sample was made of PBMCs or T cells enriched from blood (not recorded which). This TCR derives from a woman between 50 and 59 years old who had recovered from COVID-19. The chain has TRBV28 and TRBJ1-2, with D possibly matching TRBD1 (5 bases). CDR3: CASSLGLGQGNGYTF. In DNA form, the CDR3 reads TGTGCCAGCAGCCTAGGCCTGGGGCAGGGAAATGGCTACACCTTC.